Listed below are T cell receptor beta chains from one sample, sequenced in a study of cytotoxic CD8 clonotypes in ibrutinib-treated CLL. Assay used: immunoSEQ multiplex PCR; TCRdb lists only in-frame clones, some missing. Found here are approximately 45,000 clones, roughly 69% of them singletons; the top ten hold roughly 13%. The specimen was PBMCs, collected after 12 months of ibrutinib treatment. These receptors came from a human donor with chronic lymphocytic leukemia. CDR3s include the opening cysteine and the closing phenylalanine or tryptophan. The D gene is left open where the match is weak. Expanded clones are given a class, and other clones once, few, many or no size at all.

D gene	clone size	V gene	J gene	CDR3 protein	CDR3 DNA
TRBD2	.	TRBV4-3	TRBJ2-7	CASSQAMATSGTYEQYF	TGCGCCAGCAGCCAGGCTATGGCGACTAGCGGAACCTACGAGCAGTACTTC
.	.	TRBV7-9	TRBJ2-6	CASSLGTARANVLTF	TGTGCCAGCAGCCTTGGGACCGCTAGGGCCAACGTCCTGACTTTC
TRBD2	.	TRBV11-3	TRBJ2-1	CASSLALAGVNEQFF	TGTGCCAGCAGCTTAGCACTAGCGGGAGTCAATGAGCAGTTCTTC
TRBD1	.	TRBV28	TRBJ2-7	CASSFPPGTASYEQYF	TGTGCCAGCAGTTTCCCCCCCGGGACAGCCTCCTACGAGCAGTACTTC
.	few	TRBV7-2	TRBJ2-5	CASSASLSETQYF	TGTGCCAGCAGCGCCTCTCTTAGCGAGACCCAGTACTTC
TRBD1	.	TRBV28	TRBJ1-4	CASTTWTGKEKLFF	TGTGCCAGCACCACTTGGACAGGGAAAGAAAAACTGTTTTTT
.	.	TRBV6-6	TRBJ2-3	CASSADSRVRTDTQYF	TGTGCCAGCAGCGCCGATTCCAGGGTGAGAACAGATACGCAGTATTTT
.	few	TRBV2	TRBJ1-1	CASSVALMNTEAFF	TGTGCCAGCAGTGTTGCACTGATGAACACTGAAGCTTTCTTT
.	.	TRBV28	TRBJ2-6	CASSWRSGANVLTF	TGTGCCAGCAGTTGGCGCTCTGGGGCCAACGTCCTGACTTTC
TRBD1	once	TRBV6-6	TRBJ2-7	CASRTPGQGFYEQYF	TGTGCCAGCAGAACACCGGGACAGGGCTTCTACGAGCAGTACTTC
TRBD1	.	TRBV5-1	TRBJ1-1	CASSLALGQGADTEAFF	TGCGCCAGCAGCTTGGCGTTGGGACAGGGGGCCGACACTGAAGCTTTCTTT
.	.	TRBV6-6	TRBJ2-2	CASVRTATLHAGELFF	TGTGCCAGCGTACGGACGGCCACGCTTCACGCCGGGGAGCTGTTTTTT
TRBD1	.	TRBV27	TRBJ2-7	CASSSRDRDYEQYF	TGTGCCAGCAGTTCCCGGGACAGGGACTACGAGCAGTACTTC
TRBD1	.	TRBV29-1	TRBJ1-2	CSASGTGNYGYTF	TGCAGCGCCTCTGGGACAGGAAACTATGGCTACACCTTC
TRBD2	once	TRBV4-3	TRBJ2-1	CASSQGEGEYNEQFF	TGCGCCAGCAGCCAAGGGGAGGGAGAGTACAATGAGCAGTTCTTC
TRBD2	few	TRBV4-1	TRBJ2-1	CASSQAVAGGNEQFF	TGCGCCAGCAGCCAAGCGGTAGCGGGAGGCAATGAGCAGTTCTTC
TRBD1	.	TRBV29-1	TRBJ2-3	CSAGDRNRDTQYF	TGCAGCGCTGGGGACAGGAACCGCGATACGCAGTATTTT
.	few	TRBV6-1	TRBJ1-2	CASSESSNYGYTF	TGTGCCAGCAGTGAATCAAGTAACTATGGCTACACCTTC
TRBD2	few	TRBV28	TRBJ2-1	CASSSLAGQQEEQFF	TGTGCCAGCAGTTCCCTAGCGGGGCAACAAGAAGAGCAGTTCTTC
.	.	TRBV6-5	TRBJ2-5	CASSLTGTQETQYF	TGTGCCAGCAGTCTCACCGGGACCCAAGAGACCCAGTACTTC
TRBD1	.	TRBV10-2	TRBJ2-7	CASSEWDRGSYEQYF	TGCGCCAGCAGTGAGTGGGACAGGGGTTCCTACGAGCAGTACTTC
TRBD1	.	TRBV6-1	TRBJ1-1	CATTGDLNTEAFF	TGTGCCACTACAGGGGACTTGAACACTGAAGCTTTCTTT
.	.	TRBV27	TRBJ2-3	CASSLWAGSPDTQYF	TGTGCCAGCAGTTTATGGGCGGGATCTCCAGATACGCAGTATTTT
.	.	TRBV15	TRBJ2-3	CATSRILEDTQYF	TGTGCCACCAGCAGAATTTTGGAGGATACGCAGTATTTT
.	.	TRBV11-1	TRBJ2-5	CASSLASGGETQYF	TGTGCCAGCAGCCTAGCCTCTGGGGGTGAGACCCAGTACTTC
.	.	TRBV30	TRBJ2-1	CAWSGPHEQFF	TGTGCCTGGAGTGGGCCCCATGAGCAGTTCTTC
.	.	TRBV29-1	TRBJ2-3	CSVAPRGANTQYF	TGCAGCGTTGCCCCTCGGGGAGCGAATACGCAGTATTTT
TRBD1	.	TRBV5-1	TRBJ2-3	CASSGQGISPDTQYF	TGCGCCAGCTCGGGACAGGGCATTAGTCCAGATACGCAGTATTTT
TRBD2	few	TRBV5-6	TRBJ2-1	CASSGAGATGNEQFF	TGTGCCAGCAGTGGGGCGGGAGCAACGGGCAATGAGCAGTTCTTC
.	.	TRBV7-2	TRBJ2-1	CASSNRLNRNEQFF	TGTGCCAGCAGCAACCGACTCAACCGCAATGAGCAGTTCTTC
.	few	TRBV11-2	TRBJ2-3	CASSRDLRDTDTQYF	TGTGCCAGCAGCCGGGATCTGAGGGACACAGATACGCAGTATTTT
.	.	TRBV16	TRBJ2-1	CASSQRPEREQFF	TGTGCCAGCAGCCAACGTCCGGAGAGAGAGCAGTTCTTC
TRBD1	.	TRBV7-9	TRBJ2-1	CASSPGQGAHNEQFF	TGTGCCAGCAGCCCAGGACAGGGGGCCCACAATGAGCAGTTCTTC
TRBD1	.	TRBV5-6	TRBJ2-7	CASSSRQGRLSEQYF	TGTGCCAGCAGCTCGCGACAGGGGCGGTTAAGCGAGCAGTACTTC
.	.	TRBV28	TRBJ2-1	CASSPPPLYNEQFF	TGTGCCAGCAGCCCCCCCCCTTTATACAATGAGCAGTTCTTC
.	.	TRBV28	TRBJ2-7	CASSPPGYYEQYF	TGTGCCAGCAGCCCCCCTGGGTACTACGAGCAGTACTTC
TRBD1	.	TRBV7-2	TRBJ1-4	CASRLGQGGEKLFF	TGTGCCAGCAGGCTCGGACAGGGCGGTGAAAAACTGTTTTTT
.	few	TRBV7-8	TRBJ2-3	CASSLETVLHTDTQYF	TGTGCCAGCAGCTTAGAGACAGTTCTTCACACAGATACGCAGTATTTT
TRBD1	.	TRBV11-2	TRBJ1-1	CASSSGTGGAEAFF	TGTGCCAGCAGTTCCGGGACAGGGGGCGCCGAAGCTTTCTTT
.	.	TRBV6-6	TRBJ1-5	CASSYSTGHNQPQHF	TGTGCCAGCAGTTACTCGACAGGACATAATCAGCCCCAGCATTTT